This T cell receptor beta chain came from a study of control samples from healthy donors and cancer patients. Germline CDR1 is SGHRS and CDR2 is YFSETQ. This CDR3 spans 14 amino acids. J lost 7 bases, V lost 0 bases, and 1 base had no gene match. The data were produced by immunoSEQ multiplex PCR, yet TCRdb's version contains in-frame clones alone and is incomplete. The data show some 110,000 clones, about 88% seen once. The sample was blood. The chain joins TRBV5-1 to TRBJ1-6, with 7 bases fitting TRBD1. The clonotype originates from a woman in her 70s in good health. CDR3 sequence (DNA): TGCGCCAGCAGCTTGGAACAGGGGAATTCACCCCTCCACTTT. Translated, it gives CASSLEQGNSPLHF.